Listed here are 2 T cell receptor beta chains from one sample, sequenced in a study of low-dose radiotherapy and immunotherapy resistance in tumors. Time point indicated: after trial treatment. Treatment in this sample: LDRT plus nivolumab, ipilimumab, low-dose cyclophosphamide and aspirin (RACIN trial). TRAV- and TRBV-specific primers primed first-strand cDNA, covering alpha and beta chains. Amplification, which lasted roughly 22 PCR cycles, used a constant-region primer and V-primer adapter to amplify TCRs. TCRdb reanalysed the reads using MiXCR and keeps one entry per CDR3 protein. The table has 95,000 to 100,000 distinct CDR3 sequences, about a fifth seen once. The sample consisted of PBMCs, taken after low-dose radiotherapy plus immunotherapy. The source is a male donor with prostate cancer.

This clonotype turned up a few times. The chain employs TRBV5-1 and TRBJ2-1, with D perhaps TRBD1 or TRBD2 (5 bases each). The CDR3 spans 15 residues. Trimming pared 0 bases from V and 8 bases from J, leaving 15 bases between. Germline V lookup: CDR1 SGHRS, CDR2 YFSETQ. CDR3 protein: CASSLGGTPLDEQFF. In DNA form, the CDR3 reads TGCGCCAGCAGCTTGGGTGGGACCCCATTGGATGAGCAGTTCTTC.

This clonotype has a count of ten or more. The chain links TRBV29-1 to TRBJ1-1; D call uncertain. Germline assignment: CDR1 SQVTM and CDR2 ANQGSEA. The CDR3 has 11 amino acids. Trimming cost V 8 bases and J 2 bases, with 9 bases left between them. In DNA form, the CDR3 reads TGCAGCCTTTCCCGTAACACTGAAGCTTTCTTT. Translated: CSLSRNTEAFF.